The 10 T cell receptor beta chains given below trace back to one sample, sequenced in a study of blood T cell repertoires in COVID-19. Generated by immunoSEQ multiplex PCR, the TCRdb table keeps only in-frame clones and is missing some. The table has 95,000 to 150,000 clones, about 87% seen once. The specimen was peripheral blood. These TCRs come from a woman aged 70 to 79 with acute or convalescent COVID-19.

Only a few counts were recorded for this clone. This chain links TRBV29-1 with TRBJ1-2, with D uncertain. The germline V gene has CDR1 SQVTM and CDR2 ANQGSEA. Trimming left V 2 bases short and J 4 bases short, with 11 bases between. This CDR3 region has 13 residues. In DNA form, the CDR3 reads TGCAGCGTTGAACTGAGGGTTTTCTATGGCTACACCTTC. Amino acid sequence: CSVELRVFYGYTF.

This chain connects TRBV15 to TRBJ1-5; D not certain. Trimming stripped 3 bases from V and 0 bases from J, with 12 bases between. The CDR3 consists of 16 residues. The germline gives CDR1 LNHNV, CDR2 YYDKDF (reference sequence). CDR3 protein: CATSSGEVYSNQPQHF. CDR3 nucleotide sequence: TGTGCCACCAGCAGCGGGGAGGTTTATAGCAATCAGCCCCAGCATTTT.

This clone has just a few counts. The chain joins TRBV6-2 or TRBV6-3 to TRBJ1-1, with 7 bases that match TRBD1. Trimming cost V 6 bases and J 5 bases; bases outside gene matches: 12. Per the germline V gene, CDR1 is MNHEY and CDR2 is SVGEGT. The CDR3 spans 15 residues. The CDR3 is CASSFRGMYRTEAFF. CDR3 nucleotides: TGTGCCAGCAGCTTCAGGGGGATGTATCGGACTGAAGCTTTCTTT.

The gene calls are TRBV6-5 and TRBJ2-7; D may be TRBD1 (5 bases). This CDR3 is built from 12 residues. V was cut by 6 bases and J by 6 bases, with 12 bases left in between. Germline values: CDR1 MNHEY, CDR2 SVGAGI. CDR3 bases: TGTGCCAGCAGCAACAGGCTCCGCGAGCAGTACTTC. It is translated as CASSNRLREQYF.

This clone was seen only once. The chain employs TRBV27 and TRBJ2-2; 9 nucleotides agree with TRBD1. The V gene's germline CDR1 is MNHEY and CDR2 SMNVEV (reference sequence). The CDR3 has 18 amino acids. Losses at the gene ends were 5 bases for V and 4 bases for J; bases not matched to a gene: 14. The CDR3 DNA reads as TGTGCCAGCAGTCCACTAGGGGGACAGGGCGGCGCCACCGGGGAGCTGTTTTTT. Protein: CASSPLGGQGGATGELFF.

The chain carries TRBV29-1 and TRBJ2-2; TRBD2 aligns across 8 bases. Germline CDR1 SQVTM, CDR2 ANQGSEA. The V and J ends lost 7 bases and 1 base, in that order; junction bases with no gene match: 8. The CDR3 is 15 residues long. The CDR3 protein is CSARGGRVNTGELFF. The CDR3, as DNA: TGCAGCGCCCGCGGGGGGCGGGTGAACACCGGGGAGCTGTTTTTT.

The rearrangement joins TRBV6-6 to TRBJ1-1, with D perhaps TRBD1 (6 bases). The V and J ends lost 7 bases and 11 bases respectively, with 20 bases between them. The CDR3 runs 13 residues. The germline gives CDR1 MNHNY, CDR2 SVGAGI (reference sequence). CDR3 amino acids: CASNLGGREMAFF. As DNA, the CDR3 is TGTGCCAGCAACCTAGGGGGGCGGGAGATGGCTTTCTTT.

The gene calls are TRBV28 and TRBJ2-2; possibly TRBD2 for D (6 bases). Between the trimmed V and J ends, which lost 5 bases and 8 bases, there was a span of 6 bases. CDR3 length: 11 amino acids. Germline CDR1 reads MDHEN; CDR2 reads SYDVKM. The CDR3 is CASSGRGELFF. The CDR3, as DNA: TGTGCCAGCAGTGGGAGGGGGGAGCTGTTTTTT.

J is TRBJ1-1 and V is TRBV29-1; 9 nucleotides match TRBD1. CDR3 length: 14 residues. Germline CDR1 is SQVTM and CDR2 is ANQGSEA. Unmatched junction bases numbered 4, after V lost 4 bases and J lost 1 base. The CDR3 is CSVGGGQGNTEAFF. The CDR3 coding sequence is TGCAGCGTTGGAGGGGGACAGGGGAACACTGAAGCTTTCTTT.

This clone appeared once. This chain links TRBV7-6 with TRBJ2-6, with a tentative D call TRBD1 (5 bases). The CDR3 has 14 residues. With 5 bases removed from V and 0 bases from J, the gap between germline ends came to 5 bases. Germline CDR1 and CDR2: SGHVS and FNYEAQ. CDR3 sequence: CASSTGSGANVLTF. DNA of the CDR3: TGTGCCAGCAGCACAGGCTCTGGGGCCAACGTCCTGACTTTC.